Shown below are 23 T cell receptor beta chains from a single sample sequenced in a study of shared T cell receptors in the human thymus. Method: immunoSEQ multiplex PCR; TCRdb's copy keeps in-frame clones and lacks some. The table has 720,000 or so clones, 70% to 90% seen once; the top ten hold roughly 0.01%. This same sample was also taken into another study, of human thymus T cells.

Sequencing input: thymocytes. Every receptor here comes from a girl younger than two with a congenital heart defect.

The CDR3 DNA sequence: TGCGCCAGCAGCGCCAGCGGGGGGGCCAATGAGCAGTTCTTC. Protein: CASSASGGANEQFF. This rearrangement joins TRBV4-1 to TRBJ2-1, with 10 bases aligning to TRBD2. The germline gives CDR1 MGHRA, CDR2 YSYEKL. V shed 5 bases, J shed 6 bases, and the junction held 4 bases outside the gene matches. There are 14 residues in the CDR3.

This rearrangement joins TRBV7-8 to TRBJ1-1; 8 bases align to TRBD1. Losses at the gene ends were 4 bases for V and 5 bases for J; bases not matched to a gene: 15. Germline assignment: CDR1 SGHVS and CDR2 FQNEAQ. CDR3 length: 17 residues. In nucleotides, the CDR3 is TGTGCCAGCAGCTCCCGGGGTTGGGACAGGCGTGAGACTGAAGCTTTCTTT. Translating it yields CASSSRGWDRRETEAFF.

CDR3 residues: CASSTPRGEDEQFF. DNA for the CDR3: TGTGCCAGCAGCACCCCCCGGGGAGAAGATGAGCAGTTCTTC. The rearrangement links TRBV5-6 to TRBJ2-1; the D gene is possibly TRBD2 (5 bases). The germline gives CDR1 SGHDT, CDR2 YYEEEE. The CDR3 totals 14 residues. Trimming removed 4 bases at V and 8 bases at J, with 16 bases between.

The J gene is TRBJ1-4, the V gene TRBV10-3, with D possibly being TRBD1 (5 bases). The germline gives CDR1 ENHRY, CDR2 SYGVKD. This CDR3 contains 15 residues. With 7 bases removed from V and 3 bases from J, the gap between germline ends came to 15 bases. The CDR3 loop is CAITLTDFPNEKLFF. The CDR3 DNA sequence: TGTGCCATCACCCTGACAGATTTTCCTAATGAAAAACTGTTTTTT.

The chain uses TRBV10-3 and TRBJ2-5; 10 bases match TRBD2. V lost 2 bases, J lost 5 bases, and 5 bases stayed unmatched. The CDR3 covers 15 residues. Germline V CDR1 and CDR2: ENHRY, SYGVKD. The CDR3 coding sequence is TGTGCCATCAGTGAGGGGCTAGCGGGGGTCGAGACCCAGTACTTC. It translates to CAISEGLAGVETQYF.

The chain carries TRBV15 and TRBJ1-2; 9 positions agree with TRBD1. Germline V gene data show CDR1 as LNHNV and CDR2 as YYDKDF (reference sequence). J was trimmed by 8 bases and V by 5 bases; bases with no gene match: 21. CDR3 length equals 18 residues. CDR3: CATSLRVSRNRGPEGYTF. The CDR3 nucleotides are TGTGCCACCAGCCTCCGTGTTAGCCGAAACAGGGGGCCTGAGGGCTACACCTTC. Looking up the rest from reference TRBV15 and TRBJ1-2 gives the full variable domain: DAMVIQNPRYQVTQFGKPVTLSCSQTLNHNVMYWYQQKSSQAPKLLFHYYDKDFNNEADTPDNFQSRRPNTSFCFLDIRSPGLGDTAMYLCATSLRVSRNRGPEGYTFGSGTRLTVV.

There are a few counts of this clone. The CDR3 sequence: CASSYSGRGCTEAFF. CDR3 sequence (DNA): TGTGCCAGCAGTTACTCTGGCAGGGGGTGCACTGAAGCTTTCTTT. This chain connects TRBV6-5 to TRBJ1-1; TRBD1 agrees at 7 bases. In germline, CDR1 is MNHEY, CDR2 SVGAGI. J gave up 4 bases and V 0 bases, and 5 bases lay outside the gene matches. The CDR3 is 15 residues long.

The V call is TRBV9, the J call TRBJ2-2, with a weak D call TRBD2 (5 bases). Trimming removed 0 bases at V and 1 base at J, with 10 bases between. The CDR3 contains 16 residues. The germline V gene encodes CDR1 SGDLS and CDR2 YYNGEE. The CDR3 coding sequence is TGTGCCAGCAGCGTAGGGGGAGAGGAGAACACCGGGGAGCTGTTTTTT. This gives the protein CASSVGGEENTGELFF.

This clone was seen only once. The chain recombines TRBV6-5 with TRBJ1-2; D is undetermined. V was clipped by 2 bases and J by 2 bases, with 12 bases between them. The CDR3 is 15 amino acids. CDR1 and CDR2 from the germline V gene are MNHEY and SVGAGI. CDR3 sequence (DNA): TGTGCCAGCAGTTACACCTCTCAGATAAACTATGGCTACACCTTC. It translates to CASSYTSQINYGYTF.

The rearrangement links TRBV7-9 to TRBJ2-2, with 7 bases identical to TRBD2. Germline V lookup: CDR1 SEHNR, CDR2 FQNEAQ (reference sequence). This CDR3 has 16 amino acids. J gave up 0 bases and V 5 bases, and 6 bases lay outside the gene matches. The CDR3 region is CASSEGTTSNTGELFF. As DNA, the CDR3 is TGTGCCAGCAGCGAAGGGACTACTTCGAACACCGGGGAGCTGTTTTTT. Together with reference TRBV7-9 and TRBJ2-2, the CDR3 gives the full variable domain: DTGVSQNPRHKITKRGQNVTFRCDPISEHNRLYWYRQTLGQGPEFLTYFQNEAQLEKSRLLSDRFSAERPKGSFSTLEIQRTEQGDSAMYLCASSEGTTSNTGELFFGEGSRLTVL.

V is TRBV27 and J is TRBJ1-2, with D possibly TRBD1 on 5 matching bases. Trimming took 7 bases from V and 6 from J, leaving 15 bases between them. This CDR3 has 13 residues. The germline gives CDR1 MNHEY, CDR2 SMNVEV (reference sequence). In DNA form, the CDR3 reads TGTGCCAGCAACCGGGACGGCGGGGATGGCTACACCTTC. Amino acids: CASNRDGGDGYTF.

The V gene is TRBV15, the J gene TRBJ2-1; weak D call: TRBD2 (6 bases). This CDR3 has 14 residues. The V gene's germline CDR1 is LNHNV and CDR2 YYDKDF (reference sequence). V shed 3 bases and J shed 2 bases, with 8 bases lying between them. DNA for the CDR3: TGTGCCACCAGCAGGTCTAGCGCCTACAATGAGCAGTTCTTC. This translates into CATSRSSAYNEQFF.

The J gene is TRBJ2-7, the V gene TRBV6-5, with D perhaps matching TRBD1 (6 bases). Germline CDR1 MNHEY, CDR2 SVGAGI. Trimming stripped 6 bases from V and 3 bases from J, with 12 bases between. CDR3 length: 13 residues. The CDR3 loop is CASRPGQIYEQYF. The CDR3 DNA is TGTGCCAGCAGGCCCGGACAGATCTACGAGCAGTACTTC.

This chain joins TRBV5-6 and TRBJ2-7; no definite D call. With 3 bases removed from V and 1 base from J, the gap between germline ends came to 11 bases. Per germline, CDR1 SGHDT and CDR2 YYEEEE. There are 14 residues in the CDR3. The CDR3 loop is CASSSDTLSYEQYF. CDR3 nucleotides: TGTGCCAGCAGCTCAGACACCTTATCCTACGAGCAGTACTTC.

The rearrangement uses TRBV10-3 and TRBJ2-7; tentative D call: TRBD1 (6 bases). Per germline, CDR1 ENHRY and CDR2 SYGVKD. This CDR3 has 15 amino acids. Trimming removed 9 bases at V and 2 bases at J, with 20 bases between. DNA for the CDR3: TGTGCCATTCTCGCCCCCGGGACATCGACCTACGAGCAGTACTTC. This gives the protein CAILAPGTSTYEQYF.

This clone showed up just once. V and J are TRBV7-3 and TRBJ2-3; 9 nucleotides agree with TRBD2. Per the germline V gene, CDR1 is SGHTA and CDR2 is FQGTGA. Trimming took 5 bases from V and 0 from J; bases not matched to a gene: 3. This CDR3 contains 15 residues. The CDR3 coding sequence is TGTGCCAGCAGCAGTAGCGGGAGAAGCACAGATACGCAGTATTTT. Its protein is CASSSSGRSTDTQYF.

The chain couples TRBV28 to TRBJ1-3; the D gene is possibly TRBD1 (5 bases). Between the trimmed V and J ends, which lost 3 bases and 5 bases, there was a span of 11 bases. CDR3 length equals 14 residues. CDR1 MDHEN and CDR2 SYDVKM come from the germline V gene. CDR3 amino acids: CASSFGADRNTIYF. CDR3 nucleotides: TGTGCCAGCAGTTTTGGGGCAGACCGAAACACCATATATTTT.

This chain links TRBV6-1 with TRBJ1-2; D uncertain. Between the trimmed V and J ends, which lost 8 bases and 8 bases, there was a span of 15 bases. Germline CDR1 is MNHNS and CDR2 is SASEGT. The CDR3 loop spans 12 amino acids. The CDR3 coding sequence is TGTGCCAGCGATGGCCGGCGGAGGGGCTACACCTTC. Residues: CASDGRRRGYTF.

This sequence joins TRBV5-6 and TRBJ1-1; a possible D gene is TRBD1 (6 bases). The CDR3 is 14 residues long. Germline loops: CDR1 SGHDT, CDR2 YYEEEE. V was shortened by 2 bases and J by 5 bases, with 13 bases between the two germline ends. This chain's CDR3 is CASSFEQGCTEAFF. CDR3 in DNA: TGTGCCAGCAGCTTTGAACAGGGTTGTACTGAAGCTTTCTTT.

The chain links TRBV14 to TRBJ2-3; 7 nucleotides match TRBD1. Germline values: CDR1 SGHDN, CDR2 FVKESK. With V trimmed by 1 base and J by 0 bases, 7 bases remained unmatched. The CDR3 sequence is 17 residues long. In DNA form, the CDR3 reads TGTGCCAGCAGCCAAGCAGACAGGGCCTATAGCACAGATACGCAGTATTTT. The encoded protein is CASSQADRAYSTDTQYF.

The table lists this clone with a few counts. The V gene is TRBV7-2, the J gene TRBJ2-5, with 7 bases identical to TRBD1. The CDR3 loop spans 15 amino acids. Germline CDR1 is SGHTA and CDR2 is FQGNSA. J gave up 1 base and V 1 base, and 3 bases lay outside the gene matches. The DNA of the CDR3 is TGTGCCAGCAGCTTAGAAGAGGGGGCCCAAGAGACCCAGTACTTC. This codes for CASSLEEGAQETQYF.

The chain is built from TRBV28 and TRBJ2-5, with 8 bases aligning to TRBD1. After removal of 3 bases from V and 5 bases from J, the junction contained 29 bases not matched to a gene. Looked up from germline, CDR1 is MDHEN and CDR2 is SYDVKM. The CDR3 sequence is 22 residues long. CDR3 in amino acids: CASSLGVDRARTETFRGETQYF. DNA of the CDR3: TGTGCCAGCAGTTTGGGGGTGGACAGGGCTCGGACGGAGACGTTTCGAGGGGAGACCCAGTACTTC. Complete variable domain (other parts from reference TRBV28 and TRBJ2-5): DVKVTQSSRYLVKRTGEKVFLECVQDMDHENMFWYRQDPGLGLRLIYFSYDVKMKEKGDIPEGYSVSREKKERFSLILESASTNQTSMYLCASSLGVDRARTETFRGETQYFGPGTRLLVL.

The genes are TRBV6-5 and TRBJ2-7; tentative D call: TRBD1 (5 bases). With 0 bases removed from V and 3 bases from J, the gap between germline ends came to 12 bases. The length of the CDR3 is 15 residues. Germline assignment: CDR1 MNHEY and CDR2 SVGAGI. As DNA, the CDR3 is TGTGCCAGCAGTTACTCCTCAGGGTTACACTACGAGCAGTACTTC. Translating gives CASSYSSGLHYEQYF.